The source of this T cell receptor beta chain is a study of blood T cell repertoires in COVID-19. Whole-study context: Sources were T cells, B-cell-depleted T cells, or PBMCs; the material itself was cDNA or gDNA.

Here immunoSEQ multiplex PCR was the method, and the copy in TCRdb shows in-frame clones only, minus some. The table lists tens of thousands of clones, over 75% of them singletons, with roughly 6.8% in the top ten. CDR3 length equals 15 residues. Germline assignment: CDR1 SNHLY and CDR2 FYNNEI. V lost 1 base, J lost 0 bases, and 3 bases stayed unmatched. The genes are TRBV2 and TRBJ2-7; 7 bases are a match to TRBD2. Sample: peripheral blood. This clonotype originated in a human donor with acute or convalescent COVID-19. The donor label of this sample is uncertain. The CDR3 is CASSEEASGSYEQYF. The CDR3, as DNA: TGTGCCAGCAGTGAAGAGGCTAGCGGCTCCTACGAGCAGTACTTC.